This is a list of T cell receptor beta chains from one sample in a study of T-cell reconstitution after alpha-beta-depleted transplantation in children. MiXCR, run by TCRdb on the PCR reads, gives a single entry per CDR3 protein. This table holds around 530,000 distinct CDR3 sequences, 30% to 35% found once. Sequenced material: PBMCs from the stem cell graft donor, taken from the stem cell graft. Every receptor here comes from a human donor who donated a stem cell graft to a child with aplastic anemia. CDR3s include the opening cysteine and the closing phenylalanine or tryptophan. A D gene is named only where the DNA matches it firmly. Only some rows state a clone size, as once, few, many or a class for expanded clones.

j_call: TRBJ2-2
d_call: .
clone_size: .
v_call: TRBV6-4
cdr3_aa: CASSSAGDTGELFF
cdr3_nt: TGTGCCAGCAGTTCCGCAGGGGACACCGGGGAGCTGTTTTTT

j_call: TRBJ2-1
d_call: TRBD2
clone_size: .
v_call: TRBV28
cdr3_aa: CASRTEGLASHEQFF
cdr3_nt: TGTGCCAGCAGAACCGAGGGACTAGCCTCCCATGAGCAGTTCTTC

j_call: TRBJ1-2
d_call: .
clone_size: .
v_call: TRBV7-8
cdr3_aa: CASSSGVLISNGYTF
cdr3_nt: TGTGCCAGCAGCTCCGGGGTCCTAATTTCCAACGGCTACACCTTC

j_call: TRBJ2-5
d_call: .
clone_size: few
v_call: TRBV25-1
cdr3_aa: CASSEPRGSKETQYF
cdr3_nt: TGTGCCAGCAGTGAACCCCGTGGGAGCAAAGAGACCCAGTACTTC

j_call: TRBJ2-7
d_call: .
clone_size: few
v_call: TRBV5-1
cdr3_aa: CASSLEQGISEQYF
cdr3_nt: TGCGCCAGCAGCTTGGAACAGGGAATATCCGAGCAGTACTTC

j_call: TRBJ2-2
d_call: .
clone_size: .
v_call: TRBV20-1
cdr3_aa: CSARDRARDTGELFF
cdr3_nt: TGCAGTGCTAGGGATAGGGCCAGAGACACCGGGGAGCTGTTTTTT

j_call: TRBJ2-1
d_call: .
clone_size: many
v_call: TRBV7-2
cdr3_aa: CASSLGPAGEQFF
cdr3_nt: TGTGCCAGCAGCTTAGGGCCAGCGGGTGAGCAGTTCTTC

j_call: TRBJ2-1
d_call: TRBD2
clone_size: .
v_call: TRBV27
cdr3_aa: CASSPSGPSYNEQFF
cdr3_nt: TGTGCCAGCAGCCCTAGCGGGCCTTCCTACAATGAGCAGTTCTTC

j_call: TRBJ2-3
d_call: TRBD2
clone_size: .
v_call: TRBV18
cdr3_aa: CASSLTTSGATDTQYF
cdr3_nt: TGTGCCAGCTCACTTACAACTAGCGGAGCAACAGATACGCAGTATTTT

j_call: TRBJ2-6
d_call: .
clone_size: few
v_call: TRBV5-1
cdr3_aa: CASTIAGANVLTF
cdr3_nt: TGCGCCAGCACGATTGCTGGGGCCAACGTCCTGACTTTC